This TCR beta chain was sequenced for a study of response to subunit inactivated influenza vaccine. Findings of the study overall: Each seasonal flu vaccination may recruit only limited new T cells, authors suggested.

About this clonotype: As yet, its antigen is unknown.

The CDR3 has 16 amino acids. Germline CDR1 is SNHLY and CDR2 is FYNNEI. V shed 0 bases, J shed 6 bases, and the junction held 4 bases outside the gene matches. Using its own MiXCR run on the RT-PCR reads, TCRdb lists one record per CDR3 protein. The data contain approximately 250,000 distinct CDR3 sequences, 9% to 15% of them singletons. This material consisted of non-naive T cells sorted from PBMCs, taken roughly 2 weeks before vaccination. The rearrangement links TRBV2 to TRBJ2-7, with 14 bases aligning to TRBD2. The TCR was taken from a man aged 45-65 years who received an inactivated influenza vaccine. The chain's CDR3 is CASSEAGLAGVGEQYF. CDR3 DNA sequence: TGTGCCAGCAGTGAAGCGGGACTAGCGGGAGTCGGCGAGCAGTACTTC.